A single sample is the source of the 21 T cell receptor beta chains below, sequenced in a study of persistence of HIV-infected CD4 T cells. Cells were stimulated nonspecifically with anti-CD3/anti-CD28 magnetic beads. CD4+ T cells upregulating both CD40 ligand and CD69 were sorted as responding cells. This was the immunoSEQ version 4 assay in survey mode. The protocol was immunoSEQ multiplex PCR, while the TCRdb copy is restricted to in-frame clones and leaves out a portion. Of more than 35,000 clones listed, roughly 90% are singletons. Their recognized antigens are unknown. The sample here was CD4+ T cells sorted from PBMCs after approximately 19-hour stimulation, taken from a patient who received antiretroviral therapy. The receptor source for this set is an adult man with HIV who was CMV-seropositive.

This chain links TRBV7-8 with TRBJ1-5, with TRBD1 matching over 7 bases. V dropped 5 bases and J dropped 0; count of bases not matched to a gene: 10. Germline lookup yields CDR1 SGHVS and CDR2 FQNEAQ. The CDR3 runs to 17 residues. The CDR3 protein is CASSLNPTGVSNQPQHF. The CDR3 DNA is TGTGCCAGCAGCCTAAACCCTACAGGGGTTAGCAATCAGCCCCAGCATTTT.

This sequence joins TRBV3-1 (or the pseudogene TRBV3-2) and TRBJ2-7; D is undetermined. Germline V gives CDR1 LGHDT, CDR2 YNNKEL (reference sequence). The CDR3 is 11 amino acids. Trimming took off 6 bases at V and 5 bases at J, with 8 bases between the two ends. The CDR3 DNA reads as TGTGCCAGCAGGCGTGAGGACGAGCAGTACTTC. Protein: CASRREDEQYF.

The chain recombines TRBV18 with TRBJ1-5, with D hard to call. CDR1 is KGHSH, CDR2 LQKENI, per germline. V was cut by 1 base and J by 3 bases, with 7 bases left in between. The CDR3 sequence is 14 residues long. CDR3 sequence reads: CASSPQWANQPQHF. The CDR3 DNA follows: TGTGCCAGCTCACCACAATGGGCCAATCAGCCCCAGCATTTT.

V is TRBV11-3 and J is TRBJ2-3, with 8 nucleotides matching TRBD2. J was trimmed by 2 bases and V by 5 bases; bases with no gene match: 12. The CDR3 loop spans 17 amino acids. The germline gives CDR1 SGHNT, CDR2 YENEEA. The CDR3 region has the DNA TGTGCCAGCAGCATGAGATTTGGTAGCGGGGACACAGATACGCAGTATTTT. Encoded protein: CASSMRFGSGDTDTQYF.

The rearrangement joins TRBV4-3 to TRBJ2-3; TRBD1 aligns across 10 bases. V trimming: 6 bases; J trimming: 2 bases; junction bases outside the gene matches: 8. The germline gives CDR1 LGHNA, CDR2 YSLEER. The CDR3 covers 16 residues. This chain's CDR3 is CASRPGQGEITDTQYF. CDR3 nucleotides: TGCGCCAGCAGGCCCGGACAGGGGGAAATCACAGATACGCAGTATTTT.

As concerns this clone: The same CDR3 arises from other DNA sequences in this sample as well. V and J are TRBV3-1 (or the pseudogene TRBV3-2) and TRBJ2-2; 10 nucleotides line up with TRBD2. Germline CDR1 is LGHDT and CDR2 is YNNKEL (reference sequence). With 1 base clipped from V and 7 bases from J, the junction kept 15 bases outside the gene matches. CDR3 length equals 19 residues. This chain's CDR3 is CASSQGSGGASGGVGELFF. The CDR3 coding sequence is TGTGCCAGCAGCCAAGGATCCGGGGGTGCTAGCGGGGGTGTCGGGGAGCTGTTTTTT.

This clone occurred a few times. The chain combines TRBV19 with TRBJ2-7; D is uncertain. Germline CDR1 and CDR2: LNHDA and SQIVND (reference sequence). V gave up 5 bases and J gave up 0 bases, with 14 bases separating them. The CDR3 totals 15 residues. CDR3 sequence reads: CASSQILRSSYEQYF. CDR3 nucleotides: TGTGCCAGTAGTCAAATACTACGGAGCTCCTACGAGCAGTACTTC.

The J gene is TRBJ1-4, the V gene TRBV10-3, with D possibly TRBD1 on 6 matching bases. Germline loops: CDR1 ENHRY, CDR2 SYGVKD. This CDR3 spans 14 amino acids. V lost 4 bases to trimming and J lost 7 bases, with 13 bases between them. CDR3 region: CAISAGGKGEKLFF. The CDR3 coding sequence is TGTGCCATCAGTGCCGGGGGCAAAGGTGAAAAACTGTTTTTT.

In DNA form, the CDR3 reads TGTGCCAGCAGCTCCTACAGTAAGCAAGAGACCCAGTACTTC. Amino acids: CASSSYSKQETQYF. The chain combines TRBV7-2 with TRBJ2-5; D not certain. Per the germline V gene, CDR1 is SGHTA and CDR2 is FQGNSA. Trimming took 4 bases from V and 2 from J, leaving 11 bases between them. The CDR3 loop spans 14 amino acids.

The V call is TRBV4-1, the J call TRBJ1-1; 7 bases agree with TRBD1. The V segment lost 2 bases and the J segment 1 base; nucleotides outside the gene matches: 4. This CDR3 has 15 residues. Germline CDR1 MGHRA, CDR2 YSYEKL. The CDR3 nucleotides read TGCGCCAGCAGCCAACCCAGGGGGGCGAACACTGAAGCTTTCTTT. Amino acids: CASSQPRGANTEAFF.

The gene calls are TRBV7-8 and TRBJ2-1; D might be TRBD2 (6 bases). CDR3 size: 18 residues. The V and J ends lost 5 bases and 9 bases respectively, with 29 bases between them. CDR1 and CDR2 from the germline V gene are SGHVS and FQNEAQ. CDR3 bases: TGTGCCAGCAGCCAAGTGCGGAGGGGAGGATTTACATCCGTTGAGCAGTTCTTC. It translates to CASSQVRRGGFTSVEQFF.

This clone was detected only a few times. The J gene is TRBJ1-2, the V gene TRBV7-8; D is unclear. V lost 3 bases to trimming and J lost 4 bases, with 6 bases between them. This CDR3 spans 12 amino acids. The V gene's germline CDR1 is SGHVS and CDR2 FQNEAQ. The CDR3 is CASSFGLYGYTF. The CDR3 DNA sequence: TGTGCCAGCAGCTTCGGACTCTATGGCTACACCTTC.

V and J are TRBV7-9 and TRBJ1-2, with a weak D call TRBD1 (5 bases). Per germline, CDR1 SEHNR and CDR2 FQNEAQ (reference sequence). The CDR3 extends over 14 amino acids. The V and J ends lost 5 bases and 4 bases respectively, with 14 bases between them. The CDR3 sequence is CASSPVGAFYGYTF. For the CDR3, the DNA is TGTGCCAGCAGCCCCGTTGGGGCTTTCTATGGCTACACCTTC.

The chain recombines TRBV4-2 with TRBJ2-7; D is ambiguous. CDR1 LGHNA and CDR2 YNFKEQ come from the germline V gene. The CDR3 totals 13 residues. Trimming stripped 4 bases from V and 8 bases from J, with 15 bases between. The chain's CDR3 is CASSPPGRVQQYF. The CDR3, as DNA: TGTGCCAGCAGCCCGCCGGGTCGAGTTCAGCAGTACTTC.

The DNA for the CDR3 is TGTGCCTGGAGTAGGACCACTGAAGCTTTCTTT. It is translated as CAWSRTTEAFF. The chain has TRBV30 and TRBJ1-1, with unresolved D. V was clipped by 2 bases and J by 4 bases, with 5 bases between them. This CDR3 spans 11 amino acids. Germline loops: CDR1 GTSNPN, CDR2 SVGIG (reference sequence).

The rearrangement uses TRBV28 and TRBJ1-2, with 12 bases fitting TRBD1. The CDR3 runs to 17 residues. Germline V gene sequence: CDR1 MDHEN, CDR2 SYDVKM. V shed 7 bases, J shed 2 bases, and the junction held 11 bases outside the gene matches. CDR3 nucleotide sequence: TGTGCCAGCAATGTCCAGGGACAGGGGGCGGGGAACTATGGCTACACCTTC. Its translation is CASNVQGQGAGNYGYTF.

The rearrangement uses TRBV6-5 and TRBJ1-2; D might be TRBD1 (5 bases). From germline, CDR1 is MNHEY and CDR2 SVGAGI. The CDR3 length is 15 residues. V was shortened by 2 bases and J by 7 bases, with 17 bases between the two germline ends. CDR3 sequence (DNA): TGTGCCAGCAGTTACGGTCAGGGAGTATGGAGTGGCTACACCTTC. This sequence encodes CASSYGQGVWSGYTF.

The chain couples TRBV3-1 (or the pseudogene TRBV3-2) to TRBJ1-2; 12 bases are shared with TRBD1. There are 14 residues in the CDR3. Trimming removed 5 bases from V and 7 bases from J; junction bases left unmatched: 5. Germline CDR1 reads LGHDT; CDR2 reads YNNKEL (reference sequence). The CDR3 reads CASSSGQGAGGYTF. The CDR3 DNA reads as TGTGCCAGCAGCTCGGGACAGGGGGCAGGTGGCTACACCTTC.

The J gene is TRBJ1-2, the V gene TRBV6-4; TRBD1 might be the D (5 bases). This CDR3 is 14 amino acids long. Germline V lookup: CDR1 MRHNA, CDR2 SNTAGT. V dropped 5 bases and J dropped 6 bases, with 16 bases sitting between them. The DNA of the CDR3 is TGTGCCAGCAGTAGCTCAGGCGGGGCGGATGGCTACACCTTC. Translated: CASSSSGGADGYTF.

The gene calls are TRBV5-5 and TRBJ2-2; tentatively, D is TRBD2 (6 bases). The length of the CDR3 is 16 residues. Trimming took 1 base from V and 3 from J, leaving 13 bases between them. Germline CDR1 SGHKS, CDR2 YYEKEE (reference sequence). Here the CDR3 reads CASSLMGGRDTGELFF. The CDR3 DNA follows: TGTGCCAGCAGCTTGATGGGGGGACGGGACACCGGGGAGCTGTTTTTT.

This chain connects TRBV7-2 to TRBJ1-4; D might be TRBD1 (6 bases). The ends were cut back, 5 bases at V and 3 bases at J, with 13 bases in the middle. Germline CDR1 is SGHTA and CDR2 is FQGNSA. This CDR3 region has 15 residues. The CDR3 sequence is CASSLGGLANEKLFF. The DNA for the CDR3 is TGTGCCAGCAGCCTAGGGGGGTTAGCTAATGAAAAACTGTTTTTT.